One sample yielded the 28 T cell receptor beta chains listed below, sequenced in a study of blood T cell repertoires in COVID-19. The repertoire was sequenced with immunoSEQ multiplex PCR; TCRdb's copy has only in-frame clones and lacks some. This sample has more than 200,000 clones; 85% to 90% occur once, and the top ten carry around a tenth. The specimen sequenced was peripheral blood. The receptors originated from a man aged 50-60 years with COVID-19, enrolled during active disease.

The chain is built from TRBV2 and TRBJ1-5; D is unclear. Trimming stripped 8 bases from V and 1 base from J, with 9 bases between. This CDR3 is built from 13 residues. Per the germline V gene, CDR1 is SNHLY and CDR2 is FYNNEI. The DNA for the CDR3 is TGTGCCAGCCATGTAACAAGCAATCAGCCCCAGCATTTT. It yields the protein CASHVTSNQPQHF. Full variable domain (missing parts from reference TRBV2 and TRBJ1-5): EPEVTQTPSHQVTQMGQEVILRCVPISNHLYFYWYRQILGQKVEFLVSFYNNEISEKSEIFDDQFSVERPDGSNFTLKIRSTKLEDSAMYFCASHVTSNQPQHFGDGTRLSIL.

The chain uses TRBV19 and TRBJ2-7; tentatively, D is TRBD1 (7 bases). The ends were cut back, 1 base at V and 4 bases at J, with 14 bases in the middle. The CDR3 extends over 15 amino acids. The V gene's germline CDR1 is LNHDA and CDR2 SQIVND (reference sequence). The CDR3 reads CASSIVGRGEYEQYF. The CDR3 DNA is TGTGCCAGTAGTATAGTTGGCAGGGGGGAATACGAGCAGTACTTC.

This sequence joins TRBV5-5 and TRBJ2-7; 9 bases match TRBD1. The germline CDR1 and CDR2 sequences are SGHKS and YYEKEE (reference sequence). The CDR3 runs 13 residues. The J segment lost 7 bases and the V segment lost 5 bases, leaving 7 bases of the junction unmatched. The chain's CDR3 is CASRLTGGREQYF. DNA of the CDR3: TGTGCCAGCAGGCTGACAGGGGGGAGGGAGCAGTACTTC.

This clone was seen a handful of times. This chain connects TRBV10-2 to TRBJ2-7, with D perhaps matching TRBD2 (6 bases). V dropped 10 bases and J dropped 6 bases, with 22 bases sitting between them. The CDR3 is 14 amino acids. CDR1 is WSHSY and CDR2 is SAAADI in the germline V gene. DNA of the CDR3: TGCGCCACCACTGACGGGAGAATATTTCGCGAGCAGTACTTC. This codes for CATTDGRIFREQYF.

The rearrangement uses TRBV28 and TRBJ2-2; weak D call: TRBD1 (6 bases). The ends were cut back, 7 bases at V and 3 bases at J, with 12 bases in the middle. CDR3 length: 14 residues. Per the germline V gene, CDR1 is MDHEN and CDR2 is SYDVKM. The CDR3 nucleotides read TGTGCCAGCAACCGGGACACCGACACCGGGGAGCTGTTTTTT. This codes for CASNRDTDTGELFF.

The chain combines TRBV7-6 with TRBJ1-1; D gene ambiguous. The CDR3 loop spans 15 amino acids. V was trimmed by 4 bases and J by 9 bases, leaving 21 bases between them. CDR1 is SGHVS and CDR2 is FNYEAQ in the germline V gene. The CDR3 here is CASSSDSARNFQAFF. The CDR3, as DNA: TGTGCCAGCAGCTCCGATAGCGCGCGGAATTTCCAAGCTTTCTTT.

J is TRBJ1-2 and V is TRBV4-1; D is uncertain. V lost 1 base, J lost 4 bases, and 13 bases lay in between. The CDR3 covers 15 residues. Germline V gene lookup returns CDR1 MGHRA and CDR2 YSYEKL. The CDR3 region is CASSQGVVEGYGYTF. Here the CDR3 DNA reads TGCGCCAGCAGCCAAGGGGTCGTTGAGGGCTATGGCTACACCTTC.

This clone was observed a single time. The gene calls are TRBV12-5 and TRBJ2-7; the D is unclear. The germline V gene has CDR1 LGHNT and CDR2 FRNRAP. The CDR3 runs to 14 residues. V gave up 1 base and J gave up 0 bases, with 7 bases separating them. The CDR3 protein is CASGLGPGSYEQYF. CDR3 DNA sequence: TGTGCTAGTGGTTTGGGACCGGGCTCCTACGAGCAGTACTTC.

The V and J genes are TRBV7-9 and TRBJ2-3; 7 bases are shared with TRBD1. Per the germline V gene, CDR1 is SEHNR and CDR2 is FQNEAQ (reference sequence). The trim removed 3 bases at V and 6 bases at J, leaving 12 bases unmatched. The CDR3 sequence is 16 residues long. The CDR3 DNA follows: TGTGCCAGCAGCTTGACAGGGAAGTTCAGTTGGGATACGCAGTATTTT. Translating gives CASSLTGKFSWDTQYF.

This clone was counted between two and nine times. This chain uses TRBV9 with TRBJ2-7; the match to TRBD1 covers 8 bases. The V gene's germline CDR1 is SGDLS and CDR2 YYNGEE. This CDR3 has 13 residues. Unmatched junction bases numbered 7, after V lost 7 bases and J lost 4 bases. The chain's CDR3 is CASATGGGYEQYF. In DNA, the CDR3 is TGTGCCAGCGCTACAGGGGGTGGATACGAGCAGTACTTC.

This chain links TRBV27 with TRBJ2-5, with 9 nucleotides matching TRBD1. CDR1 is MNHEY, CDR2 SMNVEV, per germline (reference sequence). This CDR3 has 14 residues. With 4 bases clipped from V and 2 bases from J, the junction kept 2 bases outside the gene matches. The CDR3: CASSWDRAQETQYF. CDR3 bases: TGTGCCAGCAGTTGGGACAGGGCTCAAGAGACCCAGTACTTC.

The chain is built from TRBV14 and TRBJ1-2; tentatively, D is TRBD1 (6 bases). Trimming pared 2 bases from V and 7 bases from J, leaving 17 bases between. Germline V gene lookup returns CDR1 SGHDN and CDR2 FVKESK. CDR3 length equals 15 residues. This chain's CDR3 is CASSQRFTGSAGYTF. In DNA form, the CDR3 reads TGTGCCAGCAGCCAAAGGTTTACAGGGTCAGCTGGCTACACCTTC. Full variable domain (missing parts from reference TRBV14 and TRBJ1-2): EAGVTQFPSHSVIEKGQTVTLRCDPISGHDNLYWYRRVMGKEIKFLLHFVKESKQDESGMPNNRFLAERTGGTYSTLKVQPAELEDSGVYFCASSQRFTGSAGYTFGSGTRLTVV.

The chain carries TRBV5-3 and TRBJ2-7; D may be TRBD2 (6 bases). TRBV5-3 is reported as an ORF; its role is uncertain. This CDR3 region has 15 residues. V was cut by 3 bases and J by 0 bases, with 13 bases left in between. The CDR3 DNA follows: TGTGCCAGAAGCTCCTCTGCGGGGCTCTCCTACGAGCAGTACTTC. Amino acids: CARSSSAGLSYEQYF.

The V gene is TRBV11-3, the J gene TRBJ2-7, with 7 bases aligning to TRBD2. Germline assignment: CDR1 SGHNT and CDR2 YENEEA. This CDR3 has 16 amino acids. The J segment lost 2 bases and the V segment lost 4 bases, leaving 11 bases of the junction unmatched. CDR3 in amino acids: CASSSGSTSHAYEQYF. CDR3 nucleotide sequence: TGTGCCAGCAGCTCCGGATCGACTAGCCATGCCTACGAGCAGTACTTC. Together with reference TRBV11-3 and TRBJ2-7, the CDR3 gives the full variable domain: EAGVVQSPRYKIIEKKQPVAFWCNPISGHNTLYWYLQNLGQGPELLIRYENEEAVDDSQLPKDRFSAERLKGVDSTLKIQPAELGDSAVYLCASSSGSTSHAYEQYFGPGTRLTVT.

This rearrangement joins TRBV7-9 to TRBJ2-7; D uncertain. Per germline, CDR1 SEHNR and CDR2 FQNEAQ (reference sequence). The length of the CDR3 is 13 residues. The V end was cut by 0 bases, the J end by 7 bases, with 10 bases between. The CDR3 sequence is CASSLAGSGEQYF. The CDR3 DNA follows: TGTGCCAGCAGCTTAGCGGGTTCAGGTGAGCAGTACTTC.

The rearrangement uses TRBV5-4 and TRBJ2-2; 10 bases are shared with TRBD1. V was clipped by 2 bases and J by 6 bases; unmatched bases: 4. Germline V CDR1 and CDR2: SGHNT, YYREEE (reference sequence). The CDR3 has 15 amino acids. The CDR3 sequence is CASSLGQGGAGELFF. The CDR3 DNA is TGTGCCAGCAGCTTAGGACAGGGGGGGGCCGGGGAGCTGTTTTTT.

This clone was recorded a few times. The chain has TRBV4-3 and TRBJ2-7; possibly TRBD1 for D (5 bases). Looked up from germline, CDR1 is LGHNA and CDR2 is YSLEER. The V end lost 4 bases, the J end lost 0 bases, and 34 bases lay between the germline ends. The CDR3 extends over 22 amino acids. The CDR3 nucleotides read TGCGCCAGCAGCCCTCGCGGCCCCCTCATTCTAAACAGGTTATGGGGCTCCTACGAGCAGTACTTC. The encoded protein is CASSPRGPLILNRLWGSYEQYF.

This clone has just a few counts. V is TRBV7-9 and J is TRBJ1-6, with TRBD1 matching 7 bases. CDR1 SEHNR and CDR2 FQNEAQ come from the germline V gene (reference sequence). V gave up 5 bases and J gave up 6 bases; unmatched junction bases: 7. The CDR3 is made up of 15 amino acids. The CDR3 sequence: CASSPPTGVNSPLHF. CDR3 bases: TGTGCCAGCAGCCCTCCTACAGGGGTTAATTCACCCCTCCACTTT.

The chain joins TRBV7-9 to TRBJ1-6; D might be TRBD1 (6 bases). The V end was cut by 5 bases, the J end by 6 bases, with 14 bases between. Germline V lookup: CDR1 SEHNR, CDR2 FQNEAQ (reference sequence). The CDR3 extends over 15 amino acids. The CDR3, as DNA: TGTGCCAGCAGCATACAACAGGGCGCTAATTCACCCCTCCACTTT. This translates into CASSIQQGANSPLHF.

This clone is a singleton in its sample. The V call is TRBV4-2, the J call TRBJ1-2; D is possibly TRBD1 (6 bases). The V gene lost 2 bases and the J gene lost 4 bases, with 11 bases spanning the gap. The V gene's germline CDR1 is LGHNA and CDR2 YNFKEQ. This CDR3 has 14 amino acids. CDR3 in amino acids: CASSQTGTSYGYTF. The CDR3 DNA is TGTGCCAGCAGCCAAACCGGGACAAGCTATGGCTACACCTTC.

CDR3 region: CASSESTGDTQYF. The DNA of the CDR3 is TGCGCCAGCAGTGAGTCTACGGGGGATACGCAGTATTTT. The chain is built from TRBV10-1 and TRBJ2-3; D is possibly TRBD2 (5 bases). Trimming left V 0 bases short and J 6 bases short, with 7 bases between. Per the germline V gene, CDR1 is WNHNN and CDR2 is SYGVQD (reference sequence). The CDR3 is made up of 13 amino acids.

V gene TRBV5-1 combines with J gene TRBJ1-2, with 7 bases aligning to TRBD1. This CDR3 is built from 13 residues. Germline V gene lookup returns CDR1 SGHRS and CDR2 YFSETQ. With 4 bases clipped from V and 2 bases from J, the junction kept 2 bases outside the gene matches. CDR3 amino acids: CASSEQGNYGYTF. The CDR3, as DNA: TGCGCCAGCAGCGAACAGGGGAACTATGGCTACACCTTC.

The V call is TRBV19, the J call TRBJ1-2, with 8 bases aligning to TRBD1. The V gene end was trimmed by 5 bases and the J gene end by 3 bases; junction bases not matched to a gene: 2. CDR1 LNHDA and CDR2 SQIVND come from the germline V gene (reference sequence). The CDR3 is 13 residues long. The CDR3 loop is CASSGQGHYGYTF. The CDR3 nucleotides read TGTGCCAGTAGTGGACAGGGACACTATGGCTACACCTTC.

This clone was recorded a few times. The chain couples TRBV4-1 to TRBJ1-4, with 7 bases lining up with TRBD1. The CDR3 spans 18 residues. The V and J ends lost 3 bases and 0 bases, in that order; junction bases with no gene match: 10. Germline V lookup: CDR1 MGHRA, CDR2 YSYEKL. Here the CDR3 reads CASSHKRGRLTTNEKLFF. The CDR3, as DNA: TGCGCCAGCAGCCACAAAAGGGGGCGGTTAACAACTAATGAAAAACTGTTTTTT.

This chain links TRBV18 with TRBJ1-2, with TRBD1 matching 7 bases. Germline V CDR1 and CDR2: KGHSH, LQKENI. The CDR3 sequence is 15 residues long. V trimming: 1 base; J trimming: 5 bases; junction bases outside the gene matches: 7. CDR3 DNA sequence: TGTGCCAGCTCACCACGGACAGGAGGGGCTTATGGCTACACCTTC. It is translated as CASSPRTGGAYGYTF.

The chain employs TRBV7-9 and TRBJ1-4; D unresolved. V dropped 5 bases and J dropped 2 bases, with 12 bases sitting between them. The CDR3 has 15 residues. Germline V lookup: CDR1 SEHNR, CDR2 FQNEAQ (reference sequence). The CDR3: CASSPIVGTNEKLFF. The CDR3 DNA is TGTGCCAGCAGCCCGATTGTGGGCACTAATGAAAAACTGTTTTTT. Based on the CDR3 plus reference TRBV7-9 and TRBJ1-4, the full variable domain is DTGVSQNPRHKITKRGQNVTFRCDPISEHNRLYWYRQTLGQGPEFLTYFQNEAQLEKSRLLSDRFSAERPKGSFSTLEIQRTEQGDSAMYLCASSPIVGTNEKLFFGSGTQLSVL.

The V call is TRBV21-1, the J call TRBJ1-1; TRBD1 is the table's D call, not checked against the DNA. TRBV21-1 is noted as a pseudogene. The CDR3 runs 16 residues. The CDR3 here is CASSPPSGTGDYEAFF. The CDR3 DNA follows: TGTGCCAGCAGCCCCCCCTCCGGGACAGGGGATTATGAAGCTTTCTTT.

The J gene is TRBJ1-5, the V gene TRBV19; D not resolved. The germline gives CDR1 LNHDA, CDR2 SQIVND (reference sequence). The CDR3 is 14 residues long. The V gene lost 4 bases and the J gene lost 4 bases, with 11 bases spanning the gap. Written as DNA, the CDR3 is TGTGCCAGTAGTACCTCCAGGATTAATCAGCCCCAGCATTTT. Its translation is CASSTSRINQPQHF. Supplemented by reference TRBV19 and TRBJ1-5, the full variable domain reads DGGITQSPKYLFRKEGQNVTLSCEQNLNHDAMYWYRQDPGQGLRLIYYSQIVNDFQKGDIAEGYSVSREKKESFPLTVTSAQKNPTAFYLCASSTSRINQPQHFGDGTRLSIL.